Sequencing of this T cell receptor (beta chain) was carried out in a study of identical twins. Broader study findings: Out-of-frame beta chain sequences displayed weaker excess sharing between twins.

Only healthy Caucasians were enrolled as donors. For this clonotype: Its antigen is unidentified.

Template switching added a universal primer binding site, and final cDNA carried unique molecular identifiers. TCRdb ran MiXCR on the 5' RACE reads and lists one entry per CDR3 protein. The sample lists fewer than 250,000 distinct CDR3 sequences; around 6.6% were seen once. V shed 4 bases, J shed 2 bases, and the junction held 10 bases outside the gene matches. This CDR3 region has 16 residues. Looked up from germline, CDR1 is MDHEN and CDR2 is SYDVKM. This sample was shared with a second study, whose subject was yellow fever vaccine responses in identical twins.

This TCR derives from a woman younger than 35 in good health. The sequenced material came from memory (CD45RO+) T cells sorted from blood. This chain joins TRBV28 and TRBJ2-7, with 8 bases fitting TRBD1. CDR3: CASSYGQGAGPYEQYF. Written as DNA, the CDR3 is TGTGCCAGCAGTTATGGGCAGGGGGCTGGTCCCTACGAGCAGTACTTC.